This T cell receptor (beta chain) emerged from a study of blood T cell repertoires in COVID-19. Germline V gene sequence: CDR1 SGHNT, CDR2 YYREEE (reference sequence). This CDR3 contains 16 residues. V shed 6 bases and J 1 base; nucleotides not matched to a gene: 9. Original data processing: Amplification with reference gene primers provided the estimates of nucleated cell counts. Sequencing used immunoSEQ multiplex PCR; TCRdb keeps in-frame clones, though not all of them. That table gives V, J and clone size, and the DNA gave D and trimming. The table has under 450,000 clones, around nine tenths seen once.

Sequences were obtained from peripheral blood. The receptor comes from a woman in her thirties or forties with COVID-19, enrolled during active disease. The V and J genes are TRBV5-4 and TRBJ2-4; 8 nucleotides line up with TRBD2. The chain's CDR3 is CASTPGGLGAKNIQYF. CDR3 in DNA: TGTGCCAGCACCCCGGGAGGGCTTGGGGCCAAAAACATTCAGTACTTC. The complete variable domain, with remaining parts taken from reference TRBV5-4 and TRBJ2-4, reads ETGVTQSPTHLIKTRGQQVTLRCSSQSGHNTVSWYQQALGQGPQFIFQYYREEENGRGNFPPRFSGLQFPNYSSELNVNALELDDSALYLCASTPGGLGAKNIQYFGAGTRLSVL.